Listed below are T cell receptor beta chains from one sample, sequenced in a study of response to subunit inactivated influenza vaccine. MiXCR, run by TCRdb on the RT-PCR reads, gives a single entry per CDR3 protein. The table shows approximately 680,000 distinct CDR3 sequences, with 15% to 19% occurring only once. Sequencing was performed on PBMCs from blood, taken 12 days after vaccination. These receptors were collected from a man aged 45-60 years who received an inactivated influenza vaccine. Both conserved end residues are part of each CDR3.

v_call: TRBV11-2
j_call: TRBJ1-5
cdr3_aa: CASSPRLGQPQHF

v_call: TRBV5-1
j_call: TRBJ2-1
cdr3_aa: CASSPNSGREAYNEQFF

v_call: TRBV11-2
j_call: TRBJ2-2
cdr3_aa: CASRRTLAGGTGELFF

v_call: TRBV4-3
j_call: TRBJ2-2
cdr3_aa: CASSLGQGAIGELFF

v_call: TRBV6-1
j_call: TRBJ2-3
cdr3_aa: CASSWGGMTDTQYF

v_call: TRBV20-1
j_call: TRBJ2-3
cdr3_aa: CSASSGGRSDTQYF

v_call: TRBV18
j_call: TRBJ2-7
cdr3_aa: CASSRETGGGNEQYF

v_call: TRBV7-9
j_call: TRBJ1-1
cdr3_aa: CASSLGIQEAFF

v_call: TRBV10-3
j_call: TRBJ2-7
cdr3_aa: CAITRQGGTYEQYF

v_call: TRBV7-9
j_call: TRBJ2-1
cdr3_aa: CASSSSELEQFF

v_call: TRBV6-1
j_call: TRBJ2-3
cdr3_aa: CASSDGPQGTQYF

v_call: TRBV7-9
j_call: TRBJ1-5
cdr3_aa: CASNTGDGNQPQHF

v_call: TRBV5-1
j_call: TRBJ2-3
cdr3_aa: CASSKTGTGGTDTQYF

v_call: TRBV3-1
j_call: TRBJ2-7
cdr3_aa: CASSQGTRRYEQYF

v_call: TRBV14
j_call: TRBJ2-3
cdr3_aa: CASSQDGLLNTDTQYF

v_call: TRBV10-3
j_call: TRBJ2-1
cdr3_aa: CAISLEPGRYNEQFF

v_call: TRBV29-1
j_call: TRBJ2-1
cdr3_aa: CSLQGLGGHGEQFF

v_call: TRBV29-1
j_call: TRBJ1-1
cdr3_aa: CSVAVDTEAFF

v_call: TRBV5-1
j_call: TRBJ2-7
cdr3_aa: CASSLAPGTGGYEQYF

v_call: TRBV3-1
j_call: TRBJ1-2
cdr3_aa: CASSKTGGDYGYTF

v_call: TRBV5-4
j_call: TRBJ1-2
cdr3_aa: CASKPMDRTNYGYTF

v_call: TRBV12-3/TRBV12-4
j_call: TRBJ1-2
cdr3_aa: CASRLSGGNYGYTF

v_call: TRBV20-1
j_call: TRBJ2-3
cdr3_aa: CSARSGTSGSSTDTQYF

v_call: TRBV12-3/TRBV12-4
j_call: TRBJ2-3
cdr3_aa: CASRPSGTSTDTQYF

v_call: TRBV15
j_call: TRBJ2-1
cdr3_aa: CATSRTNNEQFF

v_call: TRBV14
j_call: TRBJ2-1
cdr3_aa: CASSLLAGGTMGYNEQFF

v_call: TRBV6-1
j_call: TRBJ2-5
cdr3_aa: CASSDAGLARETQYF

v_call: TRBV6-1
j_call: TRBJ2-2
cdr3_aa: CASSESSGYTGELFF

v_call: TRBV2
j_call: TRBJ1-2
cdr3_aa: CASNELNYGYTF

v_call: TRBV24-1
j_call: TRBJ2-1
cdr3_aa: CATSDPPGGGKAYNEQFF

v_call: TRBV6-1
j_call: TRBJ1-5
cdr3_aa: CASSGPGQGRVQPQHF

v_call: TRBV4-1
j_call: TRBJ1-6
cdr3_aa: CASSQRGHLRSEALHF

v_call: TRBV19
j_call: TRBJ2-2
cdr3_aa: CARPRTGTTGELFF

v_call: TRBV29-1
j_call: TRBJ1-2
cdr3_aa: CSVWGGGQGSGYTF

v_call: TRBV29-1
j_call: TRBJ2-3
cdr3_aa: CSVEDQSTADTQYF

v_call: TRBV3-1
j_call: TRBJ2-3
cdr3_aa: CASSYFGLAGGPTDTQYF

v_call: TRBV28
j_call: TRBJ2-7
cdr3_aa: CASNPQTRGEQYF

v_call: TRBV30
j_call: TRBJ1-2
cdr3_aa: CAWGPTGGYTF

v_call: TRBV3-1
j_call: TRBJ2-7
cdr3_aa: CASSQERGLAPYEQYF

v_call: TRBV7-2
j_call: TRBJ2-7
cdr3_aa: CARSLSSRYEQYF

v_call: TRBV4-3
j_call: TRBJ2-7
cdr3_aa: CASSQDIGSPYEQYF